One TCR beta chain is described in this entry. The target antigen is unknown. The V and J ends lost 5 bases and 3 bases, in that order; junction bases with no gene match: 9. The CDR3 length is 17 residues. Germline V CDR1 and CDR2: SGHTA, FQGNSA. The data stem from a study of cytomegalovirus exposure and HLA in healthy donors. Study-wide results and caveats: It was confirmed in vitro that a few of the CMV-associated chains were specific for CMV antigens.

Here immunoSEQ multiplex PCR was the method, and the copy in TCRdb shows in-frame clones only, minus some. The data hold more than 80,000 clones, with about 96% observed a single time. These donors were members of the approximately 110-subject validation cohort, a group separate from the roughly 670-subject first cohort. The V call is TRBV7-2, the J call TRBJ2-3; 12 bases are a match to TRBD2. This clonotype was obtained from a woman aged 18-35 years in good health and CMV-seronegative. The sequencing sample was made of PBMCs. Here the CDR3 reads CASSQPSGRALTDTQYF. DNA for the CDR3: TGTGCCAGCAGCCAACCTAGCGGGAGGGCCTTGACAGATACGCAGTATTTT.